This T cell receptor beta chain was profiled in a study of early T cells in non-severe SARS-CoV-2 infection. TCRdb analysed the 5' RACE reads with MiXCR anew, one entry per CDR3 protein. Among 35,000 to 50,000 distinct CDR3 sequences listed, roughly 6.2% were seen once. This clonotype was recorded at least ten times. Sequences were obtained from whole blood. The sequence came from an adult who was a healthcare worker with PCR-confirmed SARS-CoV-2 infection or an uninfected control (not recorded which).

The CDR3 spells CASSLEWQASPYEQYF. CDR3 nucleotides: TGCGCCAGCAGCTTGGAGTGGCAGGCCAGTCCCTACGAGCAGTACTTC. The chain joins TRBV5-1 to TRBJ2-7; D ambiguous. Germline V lookup: CDR1 SGHRS, CDR2 YFSETQ. This CDR3 is 16 amino acids long. V dropped 0 bases and J dropped 2 bases, with 15 bases sitting between them.